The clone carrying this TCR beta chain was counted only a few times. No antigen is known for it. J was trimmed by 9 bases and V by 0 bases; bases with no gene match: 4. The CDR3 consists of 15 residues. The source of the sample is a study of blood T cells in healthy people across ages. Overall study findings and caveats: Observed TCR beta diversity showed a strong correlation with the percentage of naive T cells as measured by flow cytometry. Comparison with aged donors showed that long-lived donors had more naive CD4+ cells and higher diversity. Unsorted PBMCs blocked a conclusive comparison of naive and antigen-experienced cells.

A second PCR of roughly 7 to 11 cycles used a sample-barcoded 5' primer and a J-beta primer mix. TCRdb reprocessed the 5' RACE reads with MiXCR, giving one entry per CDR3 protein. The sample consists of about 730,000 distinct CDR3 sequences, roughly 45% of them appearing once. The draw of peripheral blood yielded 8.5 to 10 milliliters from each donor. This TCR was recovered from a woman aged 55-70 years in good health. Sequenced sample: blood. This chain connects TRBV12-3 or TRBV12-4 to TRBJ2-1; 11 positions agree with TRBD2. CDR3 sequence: CASSLATSGIGEQFF. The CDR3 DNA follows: TGTGCCAGCAGTTTAGCGACTAGCGGGATAGGTGAGCAGTTCTTC.